These 19 T cell receptor beta chains originate from one sample sequenced in a study of blood T cell repertoires in COVID-19. TCRdb's table, derived via immunoSEQ multiplex PCR, lists solely in-frame clones and lacks some. Of 350,000 or so clones in the sample, around nine tenths were seen once. The source material was PBMCs or T cells enriched from blood (not recorded which). Receptors were obtained from a woman aged 30 to 39 who had been exposed to COVID-19.

The V and J genes are TRBV14 and TRBJ2-1; 8 bases map to TRBD2. Trimming cost V 4 bases and J 2 bases; bases outside gene matches: 7. Germline CDR1 reads SGHDN; CDR2 reads FVKESK. The CDR3 runs 16 residues. The CDR3 DNA reads as TGTGCCAGCAGCCCCCCCGGGGGGGCGGCCTACAATGAGCAGTTCTTC. Its protein product is CASSPPGGAAYNEQFF.

The chain joins TRBV28 to TRBJ2-7; D perhaps matches TRBD1 (6 bases). Germline CDR1 and CDR2: MDHEN and SYDVKM. Trimming removed 6 bases from V and 4 bases from J, with 19 bases in between. The CDR3 loop spans 15 amino acids. The DNA for the CDR3 is TGTGCCAGCAGCGCCCCCGGGGCAGGGGCGTACGAGCAGTACTTC. This gives the protein CASSAPGAGAYEQYF.

The J gene is TRBJ1-5, the V gene TRBV2; possibly TRBD1 for D (6 bases). The CDR3 has 15 residues. Germline loops: CDR1 SNHLY, CDR2 FYNNEI. V gave up 3 bases and J gave up 7 bases, with 16 bases separating them. In DNA form, the CDR3 reads TGTGCCAGCAGTGACGCCCCTACAGGGAACCAGCCCCAGCATTTT. The encoded protein is CASSDAPTGNQPQHF.

The J gene is TRBJ1-4, the V gene TRBV27; 11 nucleotides match TRBD1. CDR3 length equals 14 residues. Per the germline V gene, CDR1 is MNHEY and CDR2 is SMNVEV (reference sequence). The V gene end was trimmed by 5 bases and the J gene end by 10 bases; junction bases not matched to a gene: 6. This chain's CDR3 is CASSIRTGGGKLFF. CDR3 DNA: TGTGCCAGCAGTATCCGGACAGGGGGCGGAAAACTGTTTTTT.

This chain links TRBV5-1 with TRBJ1-6; D might be TRBD1 (5 bases). Looked up from germline, CDR1 is SGHRS and CDR2 is YFSETQ. This CDR3 contains 15 residues. V lost 0 bases, J lost 9 bases, and 13 bases lay in between. The CDR3 loop is CASSLAGQGASPLHF. The CDR3 coding sequence is TGCGCCAGCAGCTTGGCAGGGCAGGGCGCTTCACCCCTCCACTTT.

The chain employs TRBV28 and TRBJ2-3; 8 positions agree with TRBD1. The ends lost 7 bases at V and 3 bases at J; junction bases unmatched: 6. CDR3 length: 14 residues. CDR1 is MDHEN and CDR2 is SYDVKM in the germline V gene. The CDR3, as DNA: TGTGCCAGCAATGGACAGGGATGGACAGATACGCAGTATTTT. It translates to CASNGQGWTDTQYF.

V is TRBV28 and J is TRBJ1-1; a weak D match, TRBD1 (5 bases). V lost 4 bases to trimming and J lost 8 bases, with 14 bases between them. Germline V CDR1 and CDR2: MDHEN, SYDVKM. The CDR3 is 13 residues long. CDR3 residues: CASSSWGVREAFF. CDR3 nucleotide sequence: TGTGCCAGCAGTTCCTGGGGCGTCCGGGAAGCTTTCTTT.

V is TRBV18 and J is TRBJ2-5; D uncertain. The V end lost 3 bases, the J end lost 0 bases, and 5 bases lay between the germline ends. The CDR3 extends over 13 amino acids. CDR1 is KGHSH, CDR2 LQKENI, per germline. CDR3 protein: CASSPYNQETQYF. For the CDR3, the DNA is TGTGCCAGCTCACCGTACAACCAAGAGACCCAGTACTTC.

The chain recombines TRBV27 with TRBJ2-7, with 10 bases that match TRBD2. Trimming took 3 bases from V and 1 from J; bases not matched to a gene: 6. The CDR3 runs 16 residues. Germline values: CDR1 MNHEY, CDR2 SMNVEV (reference sequence). The CDR3 region has the DNA TGTGCCAGCAGTTTGTCGAGCGGGAGGGGTTCCTACGAGCAGTACTTC. Residues: CASSLSSGRGSYEQYF.

The chain links TRBV5-1 to TRBJ2-1, with 14 positions matching TRBD2. The CDR3 has 16 amino acids. The V gene end was trimmed by 4 bases and the J gene end by 8 bases; junction bases not matched to a gene: 8. CDR1 is SGHRS, CDR2 YFSETQ, per germline. CDR3 protein: CASSPGTSGRIHEQFF. The CDR3 nucleotides read TGCGCCAGCAGCCCTGGGACTAGCGGGAGAATCCATGAGCAGTTCTTC.

This sequence joins TRBV9 and TRBJ2-5; 7 bases fit TRBD2. CDR1 is SGDLS, CDR2 YYNGEE, per germline. V was clipped by 0 bases and J by 3 bases; unmatched bases: 8. This CDR3 comprises 16 residues. The CDR3 nucleotides read TGTGCCAGCAGCGTAGGGGGAGGGCGCTCAGAAGAGACCCAGTACTTC. The encoded protein is CASSVGGGRSEETQYF.

The rearrangement uses TRBV24-1 and TRBJ2-5; D may be TRBD1 (6 bases). The CDR3 has 13 amino acids. The V end lost 5 bases, the J end lost 3 bases, and 9 bases lay between the germline ends. Germline CDR1 is KGHDR and CDR2 is SFDVKD. In DNA, the CDR3 is TGTGCCACCAGTGTTCGGACAGAAGAGACCCAGTACTTC. Translated, it gives CATSVRTEETQYF.

The chain couples TRBV4-1 to TRBJ2-7, with D uncertain. Between the trimmed V and J ends, which lost 0 bases and 1 base, there was a span of 13 bases. Germline CDR1 MGHRA, CDR2 YSYEKL. This CDR3 has 16 amino acids. The DNA of the CDR3 is TGCGCCAGCAGCCAAGATTCGGTTAGCCGATCCTACGAGCAGTACTTC. Translation gives CASSQDSVSRSYEQYF.

V gene TRBV10-3 combines with J gene TRBJ1-3; 8 bases are a match to TRBD1. Germline CDR1 reads ENHRY; CDR2 reads SYGVKD. The CDR3 loop spans 17 amino acids. The J segment lost 2 bases and the V segment lost 0 bases, leaving 6 bases of the junction unmatched. Written as DNA, the CDR3 is TGTGCCATCAGTGAGTCCAGGGGGCAGGCCGCTGGAAACACCATATATTTT. Residues: CAISESRGQAAGNTIYF.

This chain connects TRBV11-1 to TRBJ2-7, with 10 bases fitting TRBD2. Germline CDR1 is SGHAT and CDR2 is FQDESV (reference sequence). The CDR3 sequence is 15 residues long. After removal of 5 bases from V and 2 bases from J, the junction contained 6 bases not matched to a gene. The CDR3 loop reads CASSIGLAVPYEQYF. CDR3 sequence (DNA): TGTGCCAGCAGCATCGGACTAGCGGTACCCTACGAGCAGTACTTC.

V and J are TRBV7-9 and TRBJ2-4; TRBD1 matches at 9 bases. The CDR3 loop spans 19 amino acids. Germline trimming cut 5 bases from V and 3 bases from J; bases unmatched to any gene: 17. CDR1 and CDR2 (germline): SEHNR, FQNEAQ (reference sequence). The CDR3 DNA reads TGTGCCAGCAGCCCACCGAGCTGGGGACAGGGACGGGGCAAAAACATTCAGTACTTC. This sequence encodes CASSPPSWGQGRGKNIQYF. Filled out from reference TRBV7-9 and TRBJ2-4, the complete variable domain reads DTGVSQNPRHKITKRGQNVTFRCDPISEHNRLYWYRQTLGQGPEFLTYFQNEAQLEKSRLLSDRFSAERPKGSFSTLEIQRTEQGDSAMYLCASSPPSWGQGRGKNIQYFGAGTRLSVL.

V usage is TRBV28 and J usage is TRBJ1-4; D is possibly TRBD1 (5 bases). The CDR3 has 13 amino acids. Per germline, CDR1 MDHEN and CDR2 SYDVKM. Trimming took off 10 bases at V and 3 bases at J, with 12 bases between the two ends. CDR3 in DNA: TGTGCCACACTTGGGGGGGCTAATGAAAAACTGTTTTTT. This gives the protein CATLGGANEKLFF.

The V call is TRBV7-2, the J call TRBJ2-7; 12 bases are shared with TRBD2. Germline V gene sequence: CDR1 SGHTA, CDR2 FQGNSA. The J segment lost 6 bases and the V segment lost 1 base, leaving 4 bases of the junction unmatched. This CDR3 comprises 15 residues. CDR3 coding DNA: TGTGCCAGCAGCTTAGGGACTAGCGGGATTCGCGAGCAGTACTTC. This gives the protein CASSLGTSGIREQYF.

This chain joins TRBV19 and TRBJ2-1; 8 bases are a match to TRBD1. This CDR3 is built from 15 residues. Germline lookup yields CDR1 LNHDA and CDR2 SQIVND (reference sequence). Losses at the gene ends were 5 bases for V and 8 bases for J; bases not matched to a gene: 11. CDR3: CASSQSDRGSYEQFF. CDR3 in DNA: TGTGCCAGTAGTCAATCAGACAGGGGTTCGTATGAGCAGTTCTTC.